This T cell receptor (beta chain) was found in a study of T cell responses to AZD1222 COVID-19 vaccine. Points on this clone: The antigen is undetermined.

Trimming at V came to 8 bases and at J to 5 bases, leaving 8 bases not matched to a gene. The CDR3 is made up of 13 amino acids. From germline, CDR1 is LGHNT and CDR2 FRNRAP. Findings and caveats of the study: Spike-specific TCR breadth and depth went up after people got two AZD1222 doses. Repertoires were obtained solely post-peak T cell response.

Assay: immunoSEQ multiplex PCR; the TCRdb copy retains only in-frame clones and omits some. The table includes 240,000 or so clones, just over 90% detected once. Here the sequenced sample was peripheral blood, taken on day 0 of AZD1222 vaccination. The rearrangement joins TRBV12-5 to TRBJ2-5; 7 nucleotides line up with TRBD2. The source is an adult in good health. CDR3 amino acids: CASQGGEWETQYF. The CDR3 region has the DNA TGTGCTAGTCAGGGAGGGGAGTGGGAGACCCAGTACTTC. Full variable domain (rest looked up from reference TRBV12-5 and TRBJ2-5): DARVTQTPRHKVTEMGQEVTMRCQPILGHNTVFWYRQTMMQGLELLAYFRNRAPLDDSGMPKDRFSAEMPDATLATLKIQPSEPRDSAVYFCASQGGEWETQYFGPGTRLLVL.